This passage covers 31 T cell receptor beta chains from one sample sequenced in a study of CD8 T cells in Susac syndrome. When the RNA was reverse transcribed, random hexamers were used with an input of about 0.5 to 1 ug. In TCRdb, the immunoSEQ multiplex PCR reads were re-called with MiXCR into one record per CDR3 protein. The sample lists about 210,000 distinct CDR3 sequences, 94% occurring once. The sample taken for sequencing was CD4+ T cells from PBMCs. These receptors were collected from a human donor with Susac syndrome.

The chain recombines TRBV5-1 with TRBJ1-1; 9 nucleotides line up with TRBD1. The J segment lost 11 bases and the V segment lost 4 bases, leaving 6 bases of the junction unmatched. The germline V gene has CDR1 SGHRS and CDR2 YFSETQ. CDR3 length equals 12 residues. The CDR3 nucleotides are TGCGCCAGCAGCCCTGGGACAGGGACGGCTTTCTTT. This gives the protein CASSPGTGTAFF.

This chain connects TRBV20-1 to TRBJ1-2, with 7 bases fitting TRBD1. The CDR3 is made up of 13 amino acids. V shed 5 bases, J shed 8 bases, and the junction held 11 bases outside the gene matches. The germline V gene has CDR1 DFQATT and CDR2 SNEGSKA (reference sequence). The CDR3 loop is CSAYLNRGDGYTF. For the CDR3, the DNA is TGCAGTGCTTACCTTAACAGGGGAGACGGCTACACCTTC.

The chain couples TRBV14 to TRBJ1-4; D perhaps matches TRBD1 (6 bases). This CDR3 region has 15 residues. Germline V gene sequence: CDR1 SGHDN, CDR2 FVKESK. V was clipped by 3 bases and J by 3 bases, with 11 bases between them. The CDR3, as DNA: TGTGCCAGCAGCCAGCGACAGGAGGCTAATGAAAAACTGTTTTTT. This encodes CASSQRQEANEKLFF.

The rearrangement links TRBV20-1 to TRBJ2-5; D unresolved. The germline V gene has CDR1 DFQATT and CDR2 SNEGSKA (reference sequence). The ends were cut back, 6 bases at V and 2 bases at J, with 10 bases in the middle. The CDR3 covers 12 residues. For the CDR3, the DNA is TGCAGTGCCCCGCGCGGACAAGAGACCCAGTACTTC. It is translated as CSAPRGQETQYF.

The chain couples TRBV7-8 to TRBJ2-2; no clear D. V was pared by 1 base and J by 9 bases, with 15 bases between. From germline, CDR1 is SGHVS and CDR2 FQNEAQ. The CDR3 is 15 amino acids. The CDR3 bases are TGTGCCAGCAGCTTAGTTGTTGGACCCGACCGGGAGCTGTTTTTT. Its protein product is CASSLVVGPDRELFF.

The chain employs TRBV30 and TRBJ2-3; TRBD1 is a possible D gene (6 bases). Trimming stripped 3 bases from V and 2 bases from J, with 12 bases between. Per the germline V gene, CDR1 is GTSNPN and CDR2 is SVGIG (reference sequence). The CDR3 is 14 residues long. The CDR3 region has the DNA TGTGCCTGGAGATTGGGGGCCCACACAGATACGCAGTATTTT. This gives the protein CAWRLGAHTDTQYF. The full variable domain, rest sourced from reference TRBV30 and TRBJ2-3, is SQTIHQWPATLVQPVGSPLSLECTVEGTSNPNLYWYRQAAGRGLQLLFYSVGIGQISSEVPQNLSASRPQDRQFILSSKKLLLSDSGFYLCAWRLGAHTDTQYFGPGTRLTVL.

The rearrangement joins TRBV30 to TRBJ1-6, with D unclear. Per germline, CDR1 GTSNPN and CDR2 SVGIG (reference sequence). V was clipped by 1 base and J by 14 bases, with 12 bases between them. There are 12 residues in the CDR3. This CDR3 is CAWSAPIRTLHF. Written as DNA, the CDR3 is TGTGCCTGGAGTGCCCCTATCCGTACCCTCCACTTT.

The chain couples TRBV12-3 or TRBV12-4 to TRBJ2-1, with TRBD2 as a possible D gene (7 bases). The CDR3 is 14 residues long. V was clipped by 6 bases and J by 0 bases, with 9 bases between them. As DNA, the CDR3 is TGTGCCAGCAGGGGAGGGGGCTCCTACAATGAGCAGTTCTTC. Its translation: CASRGGGSYNEQFF.

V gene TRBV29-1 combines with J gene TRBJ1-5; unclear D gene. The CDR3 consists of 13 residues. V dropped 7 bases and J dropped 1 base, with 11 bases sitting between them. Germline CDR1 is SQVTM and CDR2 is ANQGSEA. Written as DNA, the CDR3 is TGCAGCGCCGGTGGGCAGAGCAATCAGCCCCAGCATTTT. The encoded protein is CSAGGQSNQPQHF.

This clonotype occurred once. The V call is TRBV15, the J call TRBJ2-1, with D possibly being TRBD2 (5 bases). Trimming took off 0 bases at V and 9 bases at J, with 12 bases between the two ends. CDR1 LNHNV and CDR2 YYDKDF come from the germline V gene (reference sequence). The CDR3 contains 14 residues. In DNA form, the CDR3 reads TGTGCCACCAGCAGAGATTCCTCCCGGGGTGAGCAGTTCTTC. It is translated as CATSRDSSRGEQFF.

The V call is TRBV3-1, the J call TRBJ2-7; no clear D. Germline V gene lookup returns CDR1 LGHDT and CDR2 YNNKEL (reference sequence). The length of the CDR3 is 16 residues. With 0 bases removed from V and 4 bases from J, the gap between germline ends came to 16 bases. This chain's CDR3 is CASSQDVGSSRYEQYF. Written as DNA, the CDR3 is TGTGCCAGCAGCCAAGATGTGGGTAGCTCGAGGTACGAGCAGTACTTC.

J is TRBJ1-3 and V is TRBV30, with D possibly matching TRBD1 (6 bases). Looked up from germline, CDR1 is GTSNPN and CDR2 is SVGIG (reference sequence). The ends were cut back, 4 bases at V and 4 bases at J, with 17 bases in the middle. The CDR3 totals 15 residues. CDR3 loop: CAWTRPGDPGNTIYF. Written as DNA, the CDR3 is TGTGCCTGGACCCGACCAGGGGATCCCGGAAACACCATATATTTT.

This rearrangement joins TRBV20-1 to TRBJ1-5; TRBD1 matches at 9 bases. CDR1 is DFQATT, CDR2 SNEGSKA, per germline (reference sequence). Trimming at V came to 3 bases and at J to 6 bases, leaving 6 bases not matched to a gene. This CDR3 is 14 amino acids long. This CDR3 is CSASRDRAGQPQHF. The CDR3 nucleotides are TGCAGTGCTAGCCGGGACAGGGCAGGTCAGCCCCAGCATTTT.

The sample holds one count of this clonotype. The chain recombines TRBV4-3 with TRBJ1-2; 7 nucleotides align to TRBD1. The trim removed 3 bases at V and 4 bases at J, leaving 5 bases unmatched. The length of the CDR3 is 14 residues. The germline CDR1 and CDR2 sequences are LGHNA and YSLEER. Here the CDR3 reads CASSHDRAAYGYTF. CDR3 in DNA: TGCGCCAGCAGCCATGACAGGGCTGCCTATGGCTACACCTTC.

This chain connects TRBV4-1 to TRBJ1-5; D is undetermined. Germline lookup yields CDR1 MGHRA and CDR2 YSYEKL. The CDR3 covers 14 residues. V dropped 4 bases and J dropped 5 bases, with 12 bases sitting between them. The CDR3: CASSPDSGYQPQHF. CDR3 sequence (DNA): TGCGCCAGCAGCCCAGACTCCGGGTATCAGCCCCAGCATTTT.

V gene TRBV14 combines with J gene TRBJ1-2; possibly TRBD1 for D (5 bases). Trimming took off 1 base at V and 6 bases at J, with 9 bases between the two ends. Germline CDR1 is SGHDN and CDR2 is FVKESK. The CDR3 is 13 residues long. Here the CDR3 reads CASSQGQGNGYTF. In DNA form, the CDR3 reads TGTGCCAGCAGCCAAGGGCAGGGTAATGGCTACACCTTC. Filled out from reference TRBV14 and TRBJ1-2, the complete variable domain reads EAGVTQFPSHSVIEKGQTVTLRCDPISGHDNLYWYRRVMGKEIKFLLHFVKESKQDESGMPNNRFLAERTGGTYSTLKVQPAELEDSGVYFCASSQGQGNGYTFGSGTRLTVV.

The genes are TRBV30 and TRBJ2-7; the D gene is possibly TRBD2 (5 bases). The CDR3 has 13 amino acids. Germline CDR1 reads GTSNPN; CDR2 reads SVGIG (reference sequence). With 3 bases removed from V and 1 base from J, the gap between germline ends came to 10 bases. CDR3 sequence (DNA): TGTGCCTGGAGACCGGGGTCTTCCTACGAGCAGTACTTC. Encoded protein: CAWRPGSSYEQYF. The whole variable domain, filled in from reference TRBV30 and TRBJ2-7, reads SQTIHQWPATLVQPVGSPLSLECTVEGTSNPNLYWYRQAAGRGLQLLFYSVGIGQISSEVPQNLSASRPQDRQFILSSKKLLLSDSGFYLCAWRPGSSYEQYFGPGTRLTVT.

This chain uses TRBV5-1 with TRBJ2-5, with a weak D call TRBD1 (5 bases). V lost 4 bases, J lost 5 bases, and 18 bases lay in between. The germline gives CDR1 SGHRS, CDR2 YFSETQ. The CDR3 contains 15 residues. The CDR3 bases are TGCGCCAGCAGCAGAGGACAAGAAGTAGGGGAGACCCAGTACTTC. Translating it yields CASSRGQEVGETQYF.

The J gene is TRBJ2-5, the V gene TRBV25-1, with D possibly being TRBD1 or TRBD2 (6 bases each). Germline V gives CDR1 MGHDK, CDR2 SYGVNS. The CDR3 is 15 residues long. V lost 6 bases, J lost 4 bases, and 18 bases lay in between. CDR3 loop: CASSDLGGGGETQYF. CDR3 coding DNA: TGTGCCAGCAGCGACTTGGGGGGCGGAGGAGAGACCCAGTACTTC.

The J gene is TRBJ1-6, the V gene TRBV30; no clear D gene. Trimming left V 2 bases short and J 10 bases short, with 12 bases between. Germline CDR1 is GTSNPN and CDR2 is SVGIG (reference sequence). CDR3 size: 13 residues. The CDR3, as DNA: TGTGCCTGGAGTTCCTCGGGAGGGTCACCCCTCCACTTT. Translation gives CAWSSSGGSPLHF.

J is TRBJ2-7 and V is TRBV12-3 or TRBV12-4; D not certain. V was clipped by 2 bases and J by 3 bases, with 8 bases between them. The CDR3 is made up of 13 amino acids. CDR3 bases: TGTGCCAGCAGTTTAAAACGCGTCTACGAGCAGTACTTC. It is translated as CASSLKRVYEQYF.

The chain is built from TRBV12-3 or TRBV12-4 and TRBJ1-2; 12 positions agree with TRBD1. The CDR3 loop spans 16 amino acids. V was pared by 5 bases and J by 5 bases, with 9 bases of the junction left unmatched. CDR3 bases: TGTGCCAGCAGTCTTAAACCGGGACAGGGGGCATATGGCTACACCTTC. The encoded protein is CASSLKPGQGAYGYTF.

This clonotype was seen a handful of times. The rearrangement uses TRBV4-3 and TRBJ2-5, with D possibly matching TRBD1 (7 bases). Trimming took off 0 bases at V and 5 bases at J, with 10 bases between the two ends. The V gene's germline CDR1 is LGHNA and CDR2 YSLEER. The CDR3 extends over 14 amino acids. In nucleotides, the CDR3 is TGCGCCAGCAGCCAAGATTCAGGGGGGGAGACCCAGTACTTC. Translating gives CASSQDSGGETQYF.

The CDR3 DNA reads TGTGCCAGCAGCTCCAACCCCGCTAGGGGTGTACAAGAGACCCAGTACTTC. Translation gives CASSSNPARGVQETQYF. The chain recombines TRBV11-1 with TRBJ2-5, with D possibly matching TRBD1 (5 bases). Trimming took off 4 bases at V and 2 bases at J, with 20 bases between the two ends. The CDR3 length is 17 residues. The germline V gene has CDR1 SGHAT and CDR2 FQDESV (reference sequence).

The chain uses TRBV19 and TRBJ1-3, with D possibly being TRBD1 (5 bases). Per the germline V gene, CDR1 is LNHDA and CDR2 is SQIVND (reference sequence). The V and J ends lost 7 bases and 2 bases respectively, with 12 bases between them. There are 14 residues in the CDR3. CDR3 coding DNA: TGTGCCAGTAAAAAGGGGAGCACTGGAAACACCATATATTTT. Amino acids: CASKKGSTGNTIYF.

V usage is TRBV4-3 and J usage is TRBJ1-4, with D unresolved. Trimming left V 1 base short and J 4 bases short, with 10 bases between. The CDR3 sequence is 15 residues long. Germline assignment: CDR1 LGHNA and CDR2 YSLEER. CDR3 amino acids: CASSQVRFSNEKLFF. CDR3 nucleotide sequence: TGCGCCAGCAGCCAAGTGCGCTTCAGTAATGAAAAACTGTTTTTT.

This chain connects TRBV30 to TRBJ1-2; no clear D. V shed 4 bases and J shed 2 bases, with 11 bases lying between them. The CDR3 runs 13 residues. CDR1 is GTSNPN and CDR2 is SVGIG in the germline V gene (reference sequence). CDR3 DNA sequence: TGTGCCTGGACTTCCCAGTTAAACTATGGCTACACCTTC. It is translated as CAWTSQLNYGYTF.

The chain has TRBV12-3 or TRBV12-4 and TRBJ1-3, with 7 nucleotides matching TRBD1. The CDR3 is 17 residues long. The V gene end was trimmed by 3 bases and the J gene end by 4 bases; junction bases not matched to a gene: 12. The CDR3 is CASSFQATGDLGNTIYF. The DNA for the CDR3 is TGTGCCAGCAGTTTTCAGGCCACAGGGGATTTAGGAAACACCATATATTTT.

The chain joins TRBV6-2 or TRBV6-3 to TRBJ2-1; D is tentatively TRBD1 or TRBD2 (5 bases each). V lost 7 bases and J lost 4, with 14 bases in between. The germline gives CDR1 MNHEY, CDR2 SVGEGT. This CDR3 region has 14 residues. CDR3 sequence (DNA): TGTGCCAGCACGCAGGGAGCTTCGTACAATGAGCAGTTCTTC. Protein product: CASTQGASYNEQFF.

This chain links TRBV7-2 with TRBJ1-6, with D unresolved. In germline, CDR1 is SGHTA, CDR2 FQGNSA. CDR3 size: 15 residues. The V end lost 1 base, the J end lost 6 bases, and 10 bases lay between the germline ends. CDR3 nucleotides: TGTGCCAGCAGCTTAGAGGGAGACGGTAATTCACCCCTCCACTTT. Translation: CASSLEGDGNSPLHF.

In DNA, the CDR3 is TGTGCCTGGAGTGTGGGGGACTCTGGGGCCAACGTCCTGACTTTC. Protein: CAWSVGDSGANVLTF. V usage is TRBV30 and J usage is TRBJ2-6; D is possibly TRBD1 or TRBD2 (5 bases each). The CDR3 extends over 15 amino acids. V lost 0 bases, J lost 0 bases, and 6 bases lay in between. The germline CDR1 and CDR2 sequences are GTSNPN and SVGIG (reference sequence).